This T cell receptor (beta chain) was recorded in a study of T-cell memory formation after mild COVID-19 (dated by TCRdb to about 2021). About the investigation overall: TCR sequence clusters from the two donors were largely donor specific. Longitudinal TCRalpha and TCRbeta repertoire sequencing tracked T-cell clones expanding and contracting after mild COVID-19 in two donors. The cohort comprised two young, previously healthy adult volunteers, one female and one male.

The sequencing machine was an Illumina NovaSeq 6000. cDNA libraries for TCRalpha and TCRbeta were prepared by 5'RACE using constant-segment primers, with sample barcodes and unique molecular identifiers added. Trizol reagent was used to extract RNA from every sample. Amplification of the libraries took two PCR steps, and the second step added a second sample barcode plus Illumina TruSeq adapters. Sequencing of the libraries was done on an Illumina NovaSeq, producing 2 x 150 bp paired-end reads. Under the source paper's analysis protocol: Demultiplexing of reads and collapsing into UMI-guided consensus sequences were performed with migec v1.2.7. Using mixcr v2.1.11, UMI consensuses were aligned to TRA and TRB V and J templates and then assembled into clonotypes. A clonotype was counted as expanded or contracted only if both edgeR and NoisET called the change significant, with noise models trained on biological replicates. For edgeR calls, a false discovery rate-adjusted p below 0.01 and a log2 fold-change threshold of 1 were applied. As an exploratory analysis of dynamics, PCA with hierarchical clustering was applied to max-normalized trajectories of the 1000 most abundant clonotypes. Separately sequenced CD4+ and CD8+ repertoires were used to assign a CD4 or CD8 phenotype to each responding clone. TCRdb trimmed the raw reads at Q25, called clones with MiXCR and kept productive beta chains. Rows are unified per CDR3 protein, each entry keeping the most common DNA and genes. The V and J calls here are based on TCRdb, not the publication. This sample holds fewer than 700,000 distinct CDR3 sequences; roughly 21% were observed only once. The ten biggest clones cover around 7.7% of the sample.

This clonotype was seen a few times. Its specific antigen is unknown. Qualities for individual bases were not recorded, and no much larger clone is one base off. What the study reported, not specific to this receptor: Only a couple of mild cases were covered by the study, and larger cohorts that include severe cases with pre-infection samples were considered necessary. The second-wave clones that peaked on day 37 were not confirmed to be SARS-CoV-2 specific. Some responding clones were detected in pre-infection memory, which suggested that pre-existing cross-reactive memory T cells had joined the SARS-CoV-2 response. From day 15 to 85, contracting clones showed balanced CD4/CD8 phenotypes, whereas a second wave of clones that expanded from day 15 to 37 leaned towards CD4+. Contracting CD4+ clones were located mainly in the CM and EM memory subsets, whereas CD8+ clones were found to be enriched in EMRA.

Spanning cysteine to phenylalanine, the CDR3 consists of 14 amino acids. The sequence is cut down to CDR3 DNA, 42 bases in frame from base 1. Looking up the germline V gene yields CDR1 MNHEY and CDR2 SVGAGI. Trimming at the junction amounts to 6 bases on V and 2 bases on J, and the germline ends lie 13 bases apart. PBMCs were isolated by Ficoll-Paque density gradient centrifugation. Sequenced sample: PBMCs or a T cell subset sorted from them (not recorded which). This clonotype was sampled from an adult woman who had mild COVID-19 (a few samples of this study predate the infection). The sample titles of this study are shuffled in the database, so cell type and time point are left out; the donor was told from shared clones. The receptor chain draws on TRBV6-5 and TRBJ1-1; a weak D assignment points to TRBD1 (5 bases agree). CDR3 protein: CASSPRGSNTEAFF. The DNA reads TGTGCCAGCAGCCCCCGGGGGTCAAACACTGAAGCTTTCTTT.